A single TCR beta chain is shown here with its context. This entry is derived from a study of blood T cell repertoires in COVID-19. Looking at the study overall: Acute and convalescent COVID-19 specimens originated in the United States, Italy and Spain.

Sequenced by immunoSEQ multiplex PCR; TCRdb stores in-frame clones only, minus some. The table records 220,000 or so clones, roughly 84% of them present only once. Assignments of participants to cohorts depended upon their own reported clinical history. This TCR was recovered from a woman aged 40 to 50 who had recovered from COVID-19. The sequenced material came from PBMCs or T cells enriched from blood (not recorded which).

The CDR3 loop is CASSRPSGVGKNIQYF. The CDR3 DNA sequence: TGTGCCAGCAGCAGACCTTCGGGGGTAGGCAAAAACATTCAGTACTTC. The J gene is TRBJ2-4, the V gene TRBV21-1; TRBD2 is the table's D call, not checked against the DNA. TRBV21-1 is assigned pseudogene status. This CDR3 is 16 amino acids long.